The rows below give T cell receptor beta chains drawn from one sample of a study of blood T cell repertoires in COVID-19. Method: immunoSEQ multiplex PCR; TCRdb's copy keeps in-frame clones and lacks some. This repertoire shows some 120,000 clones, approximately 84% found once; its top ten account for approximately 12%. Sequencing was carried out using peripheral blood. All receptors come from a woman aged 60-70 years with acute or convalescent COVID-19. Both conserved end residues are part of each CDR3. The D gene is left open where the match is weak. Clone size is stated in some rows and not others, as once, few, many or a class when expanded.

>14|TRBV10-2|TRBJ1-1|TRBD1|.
TGCGCCAGCAGCACAGGGGTAGGCAACACTGAAGCTTTCTTT
CASSTGVGNTEAFF
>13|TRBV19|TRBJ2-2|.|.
TGTGCCAGTATGTTTTGGGGCGCCGGGGAGCTGTTTTTT
CASMFWGAGELFF
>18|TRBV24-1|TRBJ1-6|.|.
TGTGCCACCAGTGATTTGAGAGGGGGGGCGCGTTGTAATTCACCCCTCCACTTT
CATSDLRGGARCNSPLHF
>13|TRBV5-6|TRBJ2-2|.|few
TGTGCCAGCAGCTTAGGCGGGACCGGGGAGCTGTTTTTT
CASSLGGTGELFF
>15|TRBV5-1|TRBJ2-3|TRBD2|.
TGCGCCAGCAGCTTCTTTAGCGGGGACACAGATACGCAGTATTTT
CASSFFSGDTDTQYF
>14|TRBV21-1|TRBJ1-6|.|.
TGTGCCAGCAGCGCCCCCACAGGGGATTCACCCCTCCACTTT
CASSAPTGDSPLHF
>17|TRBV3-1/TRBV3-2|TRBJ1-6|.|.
TGTGCCAGCAGCCAAGAGACAGGACGCTATATGAATTCACCCCTCCACTTT
CASSQETGRYMNSPLHF
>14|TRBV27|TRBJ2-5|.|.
TGTGCCAGCAGCTCCAACAGGGGAGGCGAGACCCAGTACTTC
CASSSNRGGETQYF
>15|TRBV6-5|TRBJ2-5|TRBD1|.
TGTGCCAGCAGCTCGGGACAGGGGGCTGGTGAGACCCAGTACTTC
CASSSGQGAGETQYF
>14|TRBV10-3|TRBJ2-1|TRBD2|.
TGTGCCATCTTCGACACTAGCGGTGGAAATGAGCAGTTCTTC
CAIFDTSGGNEQFF
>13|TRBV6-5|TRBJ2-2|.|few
TGTGCCAGCAGGCGCGGGACGGTGGGGGAGCTGTTTTTT
CASRRGTVGELFF
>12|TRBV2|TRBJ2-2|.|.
TGTGCCAGCAGTGAGCCGGGTCGGGAGCTGTTTTTT
CASSEPGRELFF
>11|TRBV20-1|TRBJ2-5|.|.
TGCAGTGCTCAGGCTCAAGAGACCCAGTACTTC
CSAQAQETQYF
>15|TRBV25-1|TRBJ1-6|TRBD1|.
TGTGCCAGCAGTCCGTTGGACAGGGTCGGGGGCCCCCTCCACTTT
CASSPLDRVGGPLHF
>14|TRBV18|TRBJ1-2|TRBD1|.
TGTGCCAGCTCACCCCAGGGACAGCGCTATGGCTACACCTTC
CASSPQGQRYGYTF
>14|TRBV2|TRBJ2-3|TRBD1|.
TGTGCCAGCTCTGGGACAGCTATCACAGATACGCAGTATTTT
CASSGTAITDTQYF
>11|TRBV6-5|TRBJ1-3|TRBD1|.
TGTGCCTCCCAGGGGGCTTACACCATATATTTT
CASQGAYTIYF
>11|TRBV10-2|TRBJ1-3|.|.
TGCGCCAGTTCGGTGGGAAACACCATATATTTT
CASSVGNTIYF
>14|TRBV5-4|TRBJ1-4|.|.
TGTGCCAGCAGCCCGGACAGTCCTAATGAAAAACTGTTTTTT
CASSPDSPNEKLFF
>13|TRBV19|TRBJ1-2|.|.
TGTGCCAGTAGTATCCCCCCCCGAGCGAGCTACACCTTC
CASSIPPRASYTF
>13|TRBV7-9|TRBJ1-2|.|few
TGTGCCAGCAGCTTAGGACAGATTTATGGCTACACCTTC
CASSLGQIYGYTF
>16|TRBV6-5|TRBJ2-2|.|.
TGTGCCAGCAGTTACGGGCAAACTCTAAACACCGGGGAGCTGTTTTTT
CASSYGQTLNTGELFF
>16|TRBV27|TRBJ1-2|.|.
TGTGCCAGCAGCCCCGGCGGTCCCATTGCTAACTATGGCTACACCTTC
CASSPGGPIANYGYTF
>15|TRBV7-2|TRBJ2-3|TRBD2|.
TGTGCCAGCAAAAAGGCAGCGGGGGGTACAGATACGCAGTATTTT
CASKKAAGGTDTQYF
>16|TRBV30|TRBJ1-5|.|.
TGTGCCTGGAAACGAGCCGGGACACTCACCAATCAGCCCCAGCATTTT
CAWKRAGTLTNQPQHF
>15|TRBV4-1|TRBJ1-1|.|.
TGCGCCAGCAGCCAAGATTGGGGGCTTACTACTGAAGCTTTCTTT
CASSQDWGLTTEAFF
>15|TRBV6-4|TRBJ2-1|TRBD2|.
TGTGCCAGCAGTGCATCTAGCGGGGGGCATCATGAGCAGTTCTTC
CASSASSGGHHEQFF
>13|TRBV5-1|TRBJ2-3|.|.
TGCGCCAGCCGTCTACCGGTAACAGATACGCAGTATTTT
CASRLPVTDTQYF
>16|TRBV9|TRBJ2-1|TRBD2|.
TGTGCCAGCAGCGTAGTTGGTAGCGGGGGGAACAATGAGCAGTTCTTC
CASSVVGSGGNNEQFF
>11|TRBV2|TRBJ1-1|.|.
TGTGCCAGCGAGGAGAACACTGAAGCTTTCTTT
CASEENTEAFF
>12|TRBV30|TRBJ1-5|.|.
TGTGCCTGGGCTCCCGTCAATCAGCCCCAGCATTTT
CAWAPVNQPQHF
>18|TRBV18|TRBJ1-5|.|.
TGTGCCAGCTCACCGTACCTCTCAGGGCCAGATAGCAATCAGCCCCAGCATTTT
CASSPYLSGPDSNQPQHF
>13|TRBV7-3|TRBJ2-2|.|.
TGTGCCAGCAGCGCCACTTCCTTCGGGGAGCTGTTTTTT
CASSATSFGELFF
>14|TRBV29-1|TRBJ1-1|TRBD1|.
TGCAGCGTTGAGCATCCGACAGGGGACCCTGAAGCTTTCTTT
CSVEHPTGDPEAFF
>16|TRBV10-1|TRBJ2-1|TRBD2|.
TGCGCCAGCAGTGATTCTAGCGGGGGGGGTTACAATGAGCAGTTCTTC
CASSDSSGGGYNEQFF
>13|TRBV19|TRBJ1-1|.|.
TGTGCCAGTAGTTCCGGGGGGAACACTGAAGCTTTCTTT
CASSSGGNTEAFF
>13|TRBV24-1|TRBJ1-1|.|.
TGTGCCACCAGACAGGGACCGAAGGCTGAAGCTTTCTTT
CATRQGPKAEAFF
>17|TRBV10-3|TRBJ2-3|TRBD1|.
TGTGCCATCCACTCTGCCGGGACAGGGGATCCCACAGATACGCAGTATTTT
CAIHSAGTGDPTDTQYF
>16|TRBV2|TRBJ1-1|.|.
TGTGCCAGCAGTGAAGCTAACGGGTTTCAAGACACTGAAGCTTTCTTT
CASSEANGFQDTEAFF